The clone carrying this TCR beta chain was picked up a small number of times. Its antigen remains unknown. The data belong to a study of spatial heterogeneity in lung cancer. Notes on the study in general: At tumor resection, ubiquitous expanded TCRs were detected in blood more often than later.

Regarding time point: sample taken at primary tumor resection. Material for sequencing was whole RNA from tumor, nontumor lung or frozen PBMC, left unsorted. TCR cDNA molecules were tagged individually, and each one carried a unique molecular identifier. Each CDR3 protein gets one entry after TCRdb re-called the 5' RACE reads with MiXCR. The profile shows 90,000 to 95,000 distinct CDR3 sequences, approximately 12% of them singletons. CDR1 and CDR2 from the germline V gene are SGHRS and YFSETQ. V gave up 0 bases and J gave up 6 bases; unmatched junction bases: 9. The CDR3 sequence is 16 residues long. The receptor comes from a male donor with early-stage non-small cell lung cancer. V gene TRBV5-1 combines with J gene TRBJ1-1, with TRBD1 matching 9 bases. Sequenced here: PBMCs, sampled at surgery. The CDR3 sequence: CASSLEYRGRNAEAFF. The CDR3 DNA reads TGCGCCAGCAGCTTGGAGTACAGGGGGCGGAATGCTGAAGCTTTCTTT.